This entry is about one TCR beta chain. Its antigen is not known. The CDR3 spans 19 residues. V was clipped by 0 bases and J by 6 bases; unmatched bases: 11. Germline CDR1 and CDR2: LNHDA and SQIVND (reference sequence). A multiplex PCR was run with 60 Vbeta primers and 13 Jbeta primers. Under the authors' procedure: A later analysis counted around 74 million unique TCR beta chains, around 10 million shared. The protocol was immunoSEQ multiplex PCR, while the TCRdb copy is restricted to in-frame clones and leaves out a portion. The DNA gave D and trimming, while V, J and clone size come from that table. The sample consists of 120,000 or so clones, about 72% of them appearing once. The data stem from a study of cytomegalovirus exposure and HLA in healthy donors. Overall study results and limits: Accurate HLA-A and HLA-B prediction from TCR beta sequences was reported for most subjects. An observed cluster of highly shared sequence variants was recorded as a likely sequencing artifact.

Sequences were obtained from PBMCs. The sequence came from a man aged 45-60 years in good health and CMV-seropositive. J is TRBJ2-1 and V is TRBV19; 13 bases are a match to TRBD2. The CDR3 loop reads CASSIDPPQLAGGFNEQFF. CDR3 sequence (DNA): TGTGCCAGTAGTATAGATCCGCCCCAACTAGCGGGGGGGTTCAATGAGCAGTTCTTC.